This TCR beta chain was profiled in a study of blood T cell repertoires in COVID-19. Study-wide context: Donors in the United States, Italy and Spain gave samples during acute or convalescent COVID-19. PBMCs, B-cell-depleted T cells, or T cells were the source of the cDNA or gDNA that made up the material.

Sequencing used immunoSEQ multiplex PCR; TCRdb keeps in-frame clones, though not all of them. The sample includes 65,000 to 80,000 clones, 82% of them seen just once. V shed 1 base and J shed 6 bases, with 19 bases lying between them. The CDR3 is 16 residues long. Germline V gene lookup returns CDR1 SGHVS and CDR2 FQNEAQ. Input material: peripheral blood. The TCR sequence derives from a human donor in a cohort sampled during active COVID-19. The V call is TRBV7-8, the J call TRBJ2-7; possibly TRBD1 for D (7 bases). The CDR3 sequence: CASSLEGRGGGSEQYF. Written as DNA, the CDR3 is TGTGCCAGCAGCTTAGAGGGGAGAGGAGGGGGCTCCGAGCAGTACTTC.